This entry features one T cell receptor (beta chain) sequence. Its antigen is not yet known. No qualities accompany the bases; no much larger clone lies one base away. Taken from cysteine to phenylalanine, the CDR3 has 15 residues. The kept DNA is CDR3 alone, 45 bases in frame from the first base. This entry is derived from a study of cytomegalovirus exposure and HLA in healthy donors (dated by TCRdb to 2017 to 2019). Some background on the complete study: An earlier analysis of fewer than 750 of the donors reported approximately 280 Gb of sequence data and around 110 million unique TCR beta sequences obtained from some 200 million T cells. A later analysis re-examined previously published TCR beta repertoires from 500 to 700 donors and added high-resolution HLA genotyping to investigate patterns of TCR occurrence. In a later genetic analysis, genome-wide SNP genotypes for 398 of the 666 donors were used, and that subset was treated as a discovery cohort. To predict cytomegalovirus infection status, the study brought together high-throughput TCR immunosequencing, statistical association of individual TCRs with disease status, and machine learning. An early release covering about 600 HLA-typed donors comprised approximately 300 gigabases of sequencing data and around 80 million unique TCR sequences. Besides the first cohort of 666 subjects, a separate validation cohort made up of around 120 different subjects was used. Class I and class II HLA loci were covered by the typing at four-digit resolution. Donor age, sex, ethnicity and CMV serostatus were compiled alongside the repertoire data. Among roughly 400 genotyped donors of the cohort, an average of approximately 240,000 unique TCR beta nucleotide sequences were sequenced per donor, about a sixth of them non-productive. The aim of the study was to test whether cataloging public T cell receptors could identify signatures of past pathogen exposure. To decide whether each TCR beta V gene segment behaved as functional or pseudogenic, an earlier analysis of approximately 600 of the donors relied on high-throughput TCR beta sequencing. The study used immunosequencing to profile the T cell repertoires of several hundred subjects and linked those repertoires to cytomegalovirus serostatus. Five DR-DQ haplotypes were handled as single units for association and clustering, since linkage in the cohort was strong. Typing coverage varied by locus: roughly 620-640 donors for A, B, C, DRB1 and DQB1; around 560 for DQA1; more than 600 for DPA1; around 450 for DPB1. The genetic ancestry cluster associated with self-reported Caucasian donors included 81% of the roughly 400 genotyped donors. The later analysis used no new phenotypic data to find candidate immune exposures, relying instead on TCR beta sequences and their occurrence across donors. All discovery cohort repertoires had been generated using a single sequencing platform.

General conclusions and limits of the study: In a later analysis, 15,000 to 20,000 TCR beta sequences were associated with specific HLA alleles at a false discovery rate of 0.05. V-gene and J-gene trimming of TCR beta chains was associated with a missense DCLRE1C variant in a later genetic analysis, and the association was replicated in an independent cohort. A few of the identified cytomegalovirus-associated TCR beta chains were confirmed in vitro to be specific for cytomegalovirus antigens. Across donors, most TCR sequences were observed very rarely, whereas some public TCRs were present in many individuals. According to the authors, the approach could potentially be generalized to other disease states and immunological phenotypes. In a later analysis, several top co-occurrence clusters were reported to appear linked to parvovirus B19, influenza, CMV and Epstein-Barr virus. Because the 87-base-pair reads could not distinguish some IMGT-functional V segments, including TRBV6-2 and TRBV6-3, those segments were excluded. According to a later analysis, TCR association rates differed among HLA loci, with DRB1 alleles showing the most associated TCRs and HLA-C alleles showing the fewest. The sequencing pipeline was judged likely to have produced a cluster of highly shared sequence variants as a technical artifact. Correlated functional status among segregating V segments might be attributable to linkage disequilibrium, but an unknown experimental factor could not be ruled out. The presence/absence analyses assumed that sequencing depth was roughly uniform across donors, and that assumption may not be true. In a later analysis, most CMV-associated TCR beta chains were found to appear HLA-restricted, with HLA associations seemingly driven largely by CMV exposure. The classifier was reported to diagnose cytomegalovirus status with high specificity and sensitivity in both the original cohort and the validation cohort. Immune exposure information for the cohort was limited to CMV serostatus. In an earlier analysis of fewer than 700 of the donors, most TCR beta V segments appeared in productive rearrangements about 87% or about 30% of the time, broadly matching IMGT annotations. According to a later genetic analysis, donors in an Asian-associated ancestry cluster had fewer N-insertions in productive TCRs than the approximately 610-donor mean. A further reported finding was that TCR beta sequences accurately predicted the HLA-A and HLA-B alleles for most subjects in the first cohort. Only TCR beta chains were sequenced in this cohort, and the absence of alpha or paired-chain data limited detectable features. A total of 150 to 200 TCR beta chains were listed by the study as associated with cytomegalovirus. Compared with equally common non-associated chains, HLA-associated TCR beta chains in a later analysis were more clonally expanded and had lower generation probabilities. Because counts were too low, about 18 rarely observed V segments, including chromosome 9 orphons, were left out of the earlier analysis of about 500 of the donors. Because HLA typing was missing for some donors at each locus, association tests included only the typed subset. When HLA alleles, especially DR and DQ, strongly co-occurred, attributing TCR associations to individual alleles was difficult.

Receptors were amplified or captured by the immunoSEQ multiplex PCR assay. For the multiplex PCR, a mixture combining 60 forward primers for TCR Vbeta segments and 13 reverse primers for TCR Jbeta segments was used. A multiplex PCR assay on genomic DNA amplified the CDR3 region of rearranged TCR beta genes. The amplified TCR beta libraries were sequenced on the Illumina HiSeq System as 87-base-pair reads. Per the source publication's procedure: A later analysis counted about 76 million unique TCR beta chains across the 690 or so repertoires, and roughly 11 million of these chains were shared by at least two donors. Raw reads were error-corrected and collapsed into unique sequences by a nearest-neighbor algorithm in which closely related sequences were merged to remove PCR and sequencing errors. Alignment of CDR3 sequences to IMGT reference sequences was used to assign V, D and J gene segments. For a sequence to be retained, a match of at least six nucleotides was required to both a V gene segment and a J gene segment. A rearrangement was called productive if the CDR3 had no stop codons and remained in frame with V and J, and every other rearrangement was called non-productive. Following IMGT convention, CDR3 was defined as the stretch from the second conserved V-encoded cysteine to the conserved J-encoded phenylalanine. The earlier analysis of about 590 of the donors excluded sequences that lacked an unambiguous match to a single V gene segment. In an earlier analysis of some 590 of the donors, a V segment was called functional when productive rearrangements were above 56.7%, and segregating when the standard deviation between donors exceeded 5%. A statistical classification framework was built for diagnosing cytomegalovirus status from the catalog of TCR beta chain sequences. In a later analysis, TCR nucleotide sequences were compared against IMGT/GENE-DB human TR gene sequences so that V and J genes could be assigned. In a later analysis, CDR3 sequences and most-parsimonious VDJ recombination scenarios were assigned using the TCRdist pipeline. In a later analysis, every TCR beta chain was defined by the combination of its CDR3 amino acid sequence and its V-gene family, and reads without a unique V-gene family were dropped. A later analysis removed 592 highly shared, low-generation-probability nucleotide sequences to deal with suspected cross-contamination and a sequencing artifact. For each public chain, a later analysis derived a clonal expansion index from normalized ranks of inferred template counts within each repertoire. In a later analysis, generation probabilities were computed using a VDJ recombination model fitted to out-of-frame rearrangements, and the results were checked against IGoR. Hypergeometric tests were used in a later analysis to score TCR-TCR, TCR-HLA and TCR-CMV co-occurrence, with a repertoire-size bias correction applied to the TCR pairs. A later analysis estimated false discovery rates by permuting HLA or CMV assignments 20 times. A later analysis grouped co-occurring TCRs with DBSCAN, adding TCRdist sequence similarity when clustering within HLA-allele-positive subsets. Co-occurrence clustering excluded repertoires with fewer than 30,000 or more than 120,000 public chains, plus five with anomalous nucleotide sharing. The clones in this table, taken by TCRdb from immuneACCESS, are in-frame only. Not every clone is retained; where verified, under half of the shortfall comes from an unresolved V gene, and the cause of the rest is unknown. For V, J and clone size, that table is used; D and trimming come from the DNA. The sample records about 170,000 clones, about 85% of which are singletons. Of the sample, about 2.4% is held by the ten largest clones.

The cohort was made up of 500 to 800 healthy bone marrow donors. Cohort members were all nominally healthy when sampled, although unrecorded immune exposures were likely present. The donor was CMV seropositive and was included in the group of some 290 seropositive cohort members. A peripheral blood sample was provided by each donor, and peripheral blood mononuclear cells were used for TCR beta sequencing. Genomic DNA extraction from the blood cell samples was performed with the Qiagen DNeasy Blood Extraction Kit. This sequence was found in a man younger than 45 in good health and CMV-seropositive. The material sequenced was PBMCs. The rearranged segments are TRBV21-1 and TRBJ2-7; the listed D gene, TRBD1, was not tested against the DNA. TRBV21-1 is listed as a pseudogene. DNA sequence: TGTGCCAGCAGCAAAGCGGGACACCCGTCCCACGAGCAGTACTTC. Translated, it gives CASSKAGHPSHEQYF.